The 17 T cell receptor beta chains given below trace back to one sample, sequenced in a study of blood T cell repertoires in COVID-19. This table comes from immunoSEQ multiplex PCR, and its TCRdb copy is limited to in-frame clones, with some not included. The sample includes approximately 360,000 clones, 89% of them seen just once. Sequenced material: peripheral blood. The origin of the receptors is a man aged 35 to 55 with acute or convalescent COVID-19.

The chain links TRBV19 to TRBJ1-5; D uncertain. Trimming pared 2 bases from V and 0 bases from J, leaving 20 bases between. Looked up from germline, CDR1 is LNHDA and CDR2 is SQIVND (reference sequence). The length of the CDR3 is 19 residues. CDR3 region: CASSITRAAESYSNQPQHF. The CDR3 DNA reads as TGTGCCAGTAGTATAACAAGGGCAGCGGAATCCTATAGCAATCAGCCCCAGCATTTT.

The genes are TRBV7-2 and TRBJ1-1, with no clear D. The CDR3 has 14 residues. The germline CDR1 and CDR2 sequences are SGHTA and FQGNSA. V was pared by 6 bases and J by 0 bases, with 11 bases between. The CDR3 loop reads CASSPLRMNTEAFF. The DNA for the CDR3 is TGTGCCAGCAGTCCACTCCGCATGAACACTGAAGCTTTCTTT.

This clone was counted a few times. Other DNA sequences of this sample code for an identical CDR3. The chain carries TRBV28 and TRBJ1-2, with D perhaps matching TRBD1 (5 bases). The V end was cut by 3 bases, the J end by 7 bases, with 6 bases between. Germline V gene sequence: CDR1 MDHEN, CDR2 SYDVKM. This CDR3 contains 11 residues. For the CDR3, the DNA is TGTGCCAGCAGTTTTAGGGGTGGCTACACCTTC. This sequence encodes CASSFRGGYTF.

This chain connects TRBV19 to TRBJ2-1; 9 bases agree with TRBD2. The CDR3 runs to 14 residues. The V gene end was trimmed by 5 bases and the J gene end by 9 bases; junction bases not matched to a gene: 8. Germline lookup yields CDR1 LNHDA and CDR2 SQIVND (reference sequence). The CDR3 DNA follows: TGTGCCAGTAGTGCCATAGCGGGAGAGATTGAGCAGTTCTTC. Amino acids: CASSAIAGEIEQFF.

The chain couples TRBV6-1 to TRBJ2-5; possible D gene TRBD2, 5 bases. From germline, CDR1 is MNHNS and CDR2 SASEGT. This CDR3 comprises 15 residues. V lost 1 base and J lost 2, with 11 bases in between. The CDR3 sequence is CASSEGTGIQETQYF. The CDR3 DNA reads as TGTGCCAGCAGTGAAGGGACCGGGATACAAGAGACCCAGTACTTC.

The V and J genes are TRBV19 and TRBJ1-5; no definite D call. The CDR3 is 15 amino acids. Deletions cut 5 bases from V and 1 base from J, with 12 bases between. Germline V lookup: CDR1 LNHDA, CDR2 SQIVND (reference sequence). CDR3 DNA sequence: TGTGCCAGTAGTCCTGATGGCAGGAGCAATCAGCCCCAGCATTTT. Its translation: CASSPDGRSNQPQHF.

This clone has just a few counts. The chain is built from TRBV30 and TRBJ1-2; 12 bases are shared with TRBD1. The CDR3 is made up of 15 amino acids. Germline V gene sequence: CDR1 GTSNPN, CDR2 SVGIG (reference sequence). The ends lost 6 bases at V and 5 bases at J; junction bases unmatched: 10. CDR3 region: CACIQGQGAFYGYTF. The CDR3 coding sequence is TGTGCCTGTATCCAGGGACAGGGGGCATTTTATGGCTACACCTTC.

The CDR3, as DNA: TGTGCCAGCAGTTTACTGCGGACACCGTACGAGCAGTACTTC. It specifies CASSLLRTPYEQYF. V gene TRBV28 combines with J gene TRBJ2-7, with D perhaps matching TRBD1 (5 bases). Germline V lookup: CDR1 MDHEN, CDR2 SYDVKM. Trimming shortened V by 2 bases and J by 4 bases, and 12 bases separated the two germline ends. The CDR3 loop spans 14 amino acids.

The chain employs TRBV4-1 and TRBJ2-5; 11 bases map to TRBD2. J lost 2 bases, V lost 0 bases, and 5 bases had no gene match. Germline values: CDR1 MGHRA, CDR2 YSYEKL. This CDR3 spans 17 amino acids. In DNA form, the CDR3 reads TGCGCCAGCAGCCAAGATAGGACTAGCGGGTCACAAGAGACCCAGTACTTC. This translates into CASSQDRTSGSQETQYF.

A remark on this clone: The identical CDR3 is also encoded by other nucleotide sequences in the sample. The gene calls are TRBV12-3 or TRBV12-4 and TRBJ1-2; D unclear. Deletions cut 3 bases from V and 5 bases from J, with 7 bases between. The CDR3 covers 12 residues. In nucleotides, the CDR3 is TGTGCCAGCAGTTTTCGGTCTTATGGCTACACCTTC. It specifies CASSFRSYGYTF.

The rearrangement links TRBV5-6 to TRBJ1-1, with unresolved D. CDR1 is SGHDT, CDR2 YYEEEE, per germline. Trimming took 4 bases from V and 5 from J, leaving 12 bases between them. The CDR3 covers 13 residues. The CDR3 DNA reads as TGTGCCAGCAGCCCGGGTGGAGTAACTGAAGCTTTCTTT. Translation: CASSPGGVTEAFF.

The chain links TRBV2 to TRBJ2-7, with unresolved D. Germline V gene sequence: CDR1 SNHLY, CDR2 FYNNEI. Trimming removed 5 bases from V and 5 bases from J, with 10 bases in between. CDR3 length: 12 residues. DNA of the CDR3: TGTGCCAGCAGTTCAGACTGGCACGAGCAGTACTTC. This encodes CASSSDWHEQYF.

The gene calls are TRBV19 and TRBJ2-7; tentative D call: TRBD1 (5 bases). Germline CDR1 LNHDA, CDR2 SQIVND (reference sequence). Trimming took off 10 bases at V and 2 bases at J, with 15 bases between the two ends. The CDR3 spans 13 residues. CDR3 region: CATRAAGTYEQYF. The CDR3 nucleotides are TGTGCCACTCGCGCAGCAGGGACCTACGAGCAGTACTTC. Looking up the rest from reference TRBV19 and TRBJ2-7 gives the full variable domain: DGGITQSPKYLFRKEGQNVTLSCEQNLNHDAMYWYRQDPGQGLRLIYYSQIVNDFQKGDIAEGYSVSREKKESFPLTVTSAQKNPTAFYLCATRAAGTYEQYFGPGTRLTVT.

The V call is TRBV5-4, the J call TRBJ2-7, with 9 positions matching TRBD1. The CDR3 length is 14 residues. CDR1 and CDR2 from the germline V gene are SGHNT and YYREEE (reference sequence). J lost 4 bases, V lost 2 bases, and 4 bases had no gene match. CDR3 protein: CASSLQGALYEQYF. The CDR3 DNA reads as TGTGCCAGCAGCTTACAGGGGGCTTTGTACGAGCAGTACTTC.

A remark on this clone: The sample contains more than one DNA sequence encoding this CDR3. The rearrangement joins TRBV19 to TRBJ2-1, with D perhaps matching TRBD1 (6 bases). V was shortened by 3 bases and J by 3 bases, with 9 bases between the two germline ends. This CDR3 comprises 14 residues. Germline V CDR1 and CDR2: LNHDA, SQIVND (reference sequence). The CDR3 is CASSIQGSYNEQFF. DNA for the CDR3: TGTGCCAGTAGTATCCAGGGGAGCTACAATGAGCAGTTCTTC.

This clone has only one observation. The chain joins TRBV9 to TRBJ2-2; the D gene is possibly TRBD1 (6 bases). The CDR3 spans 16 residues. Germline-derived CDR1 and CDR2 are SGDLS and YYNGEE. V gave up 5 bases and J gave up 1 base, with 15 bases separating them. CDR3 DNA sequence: TGTGCCAGCAGTGGACCAGACAGGTTGAACACCGGGGAGCTGTTTTTT. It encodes CASSGPDRLNTGELFF.

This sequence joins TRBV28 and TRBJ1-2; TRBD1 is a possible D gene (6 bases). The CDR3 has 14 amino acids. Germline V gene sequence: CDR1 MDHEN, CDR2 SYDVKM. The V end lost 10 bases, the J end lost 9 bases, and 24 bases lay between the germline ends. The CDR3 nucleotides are TGTGCCACCAGGGCCTATTTACAGGGAGTAAGCTACACCTTC. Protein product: CATRAYLQGVSYTF.